What follows describes a single TCR beta chain. Its cognate antigen is unknown. This entry comes from a study of cytomegalovirus exposure and HLA in healthy donors. General study results and limits: Some segments of the V type, notably TRBV6-2 and TRBV6-3, were excluded as indistinguishable.

PCR was performed using 60 Vbeta and 13 Jbeta primers. Profiled with immunoSEQ multiplex PCR; TCRdb holds only in-frame clones, not every one. Here the sample spans about 160,000 clones, 75% being singletons. The length of the CDR3 is 15 residues. V was clipped by 5 bases and J by 4 bases; unmatched bases: 4. Germline V CDR1 and CDR2: SEHNR, FQNEAQ (reference sequence). This TCR was sampled from a woman between 45 and 60 years old in good health and CMV-seropositive. The source material was PBMCs. The chain joins TRBV7-9 to TRBJ2-2; 10 nucleotides align to TRBD1. In DNA, the CDR3 is TGTGCCAGCAGCCCGCGGGACAGGGGCACCGGGGAGCTGTTTTTT. Residues: CASSPRDRGTGELFF.